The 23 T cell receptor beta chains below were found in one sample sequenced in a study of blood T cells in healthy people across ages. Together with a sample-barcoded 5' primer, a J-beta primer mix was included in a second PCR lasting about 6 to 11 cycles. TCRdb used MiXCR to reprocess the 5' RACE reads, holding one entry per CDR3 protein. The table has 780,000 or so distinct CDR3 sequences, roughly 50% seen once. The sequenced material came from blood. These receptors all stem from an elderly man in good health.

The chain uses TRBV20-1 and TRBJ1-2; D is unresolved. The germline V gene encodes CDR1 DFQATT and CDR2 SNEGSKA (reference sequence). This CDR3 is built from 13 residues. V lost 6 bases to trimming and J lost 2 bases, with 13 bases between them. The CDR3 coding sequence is TGCAGTGCCCCCTCCCACAGAAACTATGGCTACACCTTC. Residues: CSAPSHRNYGYTF.

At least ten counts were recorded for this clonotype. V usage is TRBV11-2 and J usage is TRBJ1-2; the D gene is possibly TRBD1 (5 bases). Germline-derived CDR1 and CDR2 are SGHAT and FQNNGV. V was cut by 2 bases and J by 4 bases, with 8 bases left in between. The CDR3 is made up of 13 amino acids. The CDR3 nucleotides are TGTGCCAGCAGCTTATCAGGGAGCTATGGCTACACCTTC. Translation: CASSLSGSYGYTF.

The CDR3 protein is CATSDFAAAIYNEQFF. CDR3 in DNA: TGTGCCACCAGTGATTTCGCGGCAGCGATTTACAATGAGCAGTTCTTC. The J gene is TRBJ2-1, the V gene TRBV24-1; D uncertain. The CDR3 runs to 16 residues. The ends were cut back, 1 base at V and 4 bases at J, with 13 bases in the middle. Per germline, CDR1 KGHDR and CDR2 SFDVKD.

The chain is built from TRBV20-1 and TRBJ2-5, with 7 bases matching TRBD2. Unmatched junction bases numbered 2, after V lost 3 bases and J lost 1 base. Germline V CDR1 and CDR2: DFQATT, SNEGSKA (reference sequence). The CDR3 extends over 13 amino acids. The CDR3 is CSARGGVQETQYF. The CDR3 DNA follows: TGCAGTGCTAGGGGGGGGGTCCAAGAGACCCAGTACTTC.

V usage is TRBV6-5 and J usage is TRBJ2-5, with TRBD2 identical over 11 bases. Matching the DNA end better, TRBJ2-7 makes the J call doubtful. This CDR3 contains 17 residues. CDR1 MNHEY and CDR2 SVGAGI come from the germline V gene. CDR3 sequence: CASSSASGRLSSYEQYF. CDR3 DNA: TGTGCCAGCAGTTCGGCTAGCGGGAGGCTTAGTTCCTACGAGCAGTACTTC.

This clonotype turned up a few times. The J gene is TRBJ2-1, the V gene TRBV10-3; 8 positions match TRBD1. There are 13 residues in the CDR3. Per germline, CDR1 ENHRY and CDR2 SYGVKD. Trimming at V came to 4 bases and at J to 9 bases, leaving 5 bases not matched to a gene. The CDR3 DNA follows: TGTGCCATCAGTGGATTACAGGGGGGTGAGCAGTTCTTC. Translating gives CAISGLQGGEQFF.

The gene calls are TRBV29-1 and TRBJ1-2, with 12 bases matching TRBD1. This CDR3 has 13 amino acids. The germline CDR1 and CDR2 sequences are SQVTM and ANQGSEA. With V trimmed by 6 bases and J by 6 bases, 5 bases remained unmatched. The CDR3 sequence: CSVTGQGADGYTF. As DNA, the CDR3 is TGCAGCGTAACGGGACAGGGGGCGGATGGCTACACCTTC.

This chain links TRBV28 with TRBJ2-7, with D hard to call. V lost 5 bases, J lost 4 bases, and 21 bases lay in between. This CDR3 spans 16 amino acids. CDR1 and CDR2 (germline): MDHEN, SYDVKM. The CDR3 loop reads CASSLLSAGTLYEQYF. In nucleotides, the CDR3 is TGTGCCAGCAGTCTCCTATCGGCAGGTACCCTTTACGAGCAGTACTTC. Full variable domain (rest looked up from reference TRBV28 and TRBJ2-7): DVKVTQSSRYLVKRTGEKVFLECVQDMDHENMFWYRQDPGLGLRLIYFSYDVKMKEKGDIPEGYSVSREKKERFSLILESASTNQTSMYLCASSLLSAGTLYEQYFGPGTRLTVT.

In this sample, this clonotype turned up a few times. The CDR3 loop reads CSVPGQVNEQFF. The CDR3 bases are TGCAGCGTTCCGGGACAGGTGAATGAGCAGTTCTTC. The chain links TRBV29-1 to TRBJ2-1; 8 nucleotides line up with TRBD1. The CDR3 loop spans 12 amino acids. With 5 bases clipped from V and 7 bases from J, the junction kept 4 bases outside the gene matches. In germline, CDR1 is SQVTM, CDR2 ANQGSEA.

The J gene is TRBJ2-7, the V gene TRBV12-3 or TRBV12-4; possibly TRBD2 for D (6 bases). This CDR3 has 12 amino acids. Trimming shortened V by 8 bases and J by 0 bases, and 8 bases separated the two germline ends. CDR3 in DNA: TGTGCCAGCCGGCGGGACTCCTACGAGCAGTACTTC. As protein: CASRRDSYEQYF.

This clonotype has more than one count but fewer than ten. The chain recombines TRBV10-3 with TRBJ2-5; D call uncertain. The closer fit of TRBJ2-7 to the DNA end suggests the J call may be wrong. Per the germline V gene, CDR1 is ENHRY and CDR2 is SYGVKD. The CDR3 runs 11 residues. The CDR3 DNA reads TGTGCCATCAGTGAGTCGCTCGAGCAGTACTTC. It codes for CAISESLEQYF.

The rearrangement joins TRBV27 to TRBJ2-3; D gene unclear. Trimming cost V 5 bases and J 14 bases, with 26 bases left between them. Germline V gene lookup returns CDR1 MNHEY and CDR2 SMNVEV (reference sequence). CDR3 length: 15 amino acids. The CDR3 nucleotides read TGTGCCAGCAGTCCCCCCCAGTTGGGCCGGAGATACGCGTATTTT. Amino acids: CASSPPQLGRRYAYF.

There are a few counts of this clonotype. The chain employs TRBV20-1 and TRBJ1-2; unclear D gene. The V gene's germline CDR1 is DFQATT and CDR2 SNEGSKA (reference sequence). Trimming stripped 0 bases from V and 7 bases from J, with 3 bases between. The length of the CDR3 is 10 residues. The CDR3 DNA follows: TGCAGTGCTAGAGAAAGTGGCTACACCTTC. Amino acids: CSARESGYTF.

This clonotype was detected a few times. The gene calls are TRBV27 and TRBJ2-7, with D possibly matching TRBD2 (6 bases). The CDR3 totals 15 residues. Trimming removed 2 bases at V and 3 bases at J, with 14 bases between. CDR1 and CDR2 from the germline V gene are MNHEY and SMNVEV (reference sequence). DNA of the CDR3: TGTGCCAGCAGTTTAAATGCGGGGATATTCTACGAGCAGTACTTC. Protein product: CASSLNAGIFYEQYF.

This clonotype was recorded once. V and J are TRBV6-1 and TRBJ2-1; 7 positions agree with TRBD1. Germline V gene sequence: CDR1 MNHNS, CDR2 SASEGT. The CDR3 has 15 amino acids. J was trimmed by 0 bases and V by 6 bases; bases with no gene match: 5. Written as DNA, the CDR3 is TGTGCCAGCAGCAAGGGGGCGAGCTCCTACAATGAGCAGTTCTTC. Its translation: CASSKGASSYNEQFF.

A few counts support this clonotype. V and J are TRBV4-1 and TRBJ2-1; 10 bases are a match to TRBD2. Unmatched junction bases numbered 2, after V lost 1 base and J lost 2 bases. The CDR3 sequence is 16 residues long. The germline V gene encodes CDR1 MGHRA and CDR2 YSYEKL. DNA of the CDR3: TGCGCCAGCAGCCAAGTTCTAGCGGGAGCCTACAATGAGCAGTTCTTC. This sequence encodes CASSQVLAGAYNEQFF.

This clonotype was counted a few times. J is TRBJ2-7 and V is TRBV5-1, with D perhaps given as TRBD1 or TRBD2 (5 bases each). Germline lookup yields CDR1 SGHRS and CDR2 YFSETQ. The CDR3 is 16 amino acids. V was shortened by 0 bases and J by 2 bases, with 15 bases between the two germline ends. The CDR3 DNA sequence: TGCGCCAGCAGCTTGGTCCCGGGACGAACCACCTACGAGCAGTACTTC. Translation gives CASSLVPGRTTYEQYF.

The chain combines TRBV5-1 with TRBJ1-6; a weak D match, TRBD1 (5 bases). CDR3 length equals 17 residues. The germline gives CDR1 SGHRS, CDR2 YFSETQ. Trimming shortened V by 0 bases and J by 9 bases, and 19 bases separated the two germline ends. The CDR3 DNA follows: TGCGCCAGCAGCTTGGGGGACTTTCCTCGGTTTTTTTCACCCCTCCACTTT. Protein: CASSLGDFPRFFSPLHF.

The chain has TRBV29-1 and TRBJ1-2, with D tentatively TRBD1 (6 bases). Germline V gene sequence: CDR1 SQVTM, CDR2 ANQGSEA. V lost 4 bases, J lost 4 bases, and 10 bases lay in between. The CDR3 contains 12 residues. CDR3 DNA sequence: TGCAGCGTTGGGGGGCAGCTCTATGGCTACACCTTC. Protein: CSVGGQLYGYTF.

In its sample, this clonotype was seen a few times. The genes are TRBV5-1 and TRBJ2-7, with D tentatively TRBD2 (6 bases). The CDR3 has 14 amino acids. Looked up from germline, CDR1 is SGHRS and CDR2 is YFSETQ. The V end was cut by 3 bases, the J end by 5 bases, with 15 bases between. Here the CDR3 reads CASSSNGRSNEQYF. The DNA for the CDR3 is TGCGCCAGCAGCTCGAACGGGAGAAGCAACGAGCAGTACTTC.

The CDR3, as DNA: TGTGCCATCAGTGAGGGGTCACGGTTGGGGACCCAGTACTTC. Translation gives CAISEGSRLGTQYF. This chain uses TRBV10-3 with TRBJ2-7, with D hard to call. Gene TRBJ2-5 matches the end of the DNA better, so the J call may be wrong. Per the germline V gene, CDR1 is ENHRY and CDR2 is SYGVKD. The CDR3 has 14 amino acids.

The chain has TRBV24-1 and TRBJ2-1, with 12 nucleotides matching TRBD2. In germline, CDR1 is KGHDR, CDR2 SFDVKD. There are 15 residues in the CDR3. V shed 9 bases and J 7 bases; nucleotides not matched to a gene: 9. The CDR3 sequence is CATGQLGTSGNEQFF. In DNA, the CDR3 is TGTGCCACCGGGCAGCTCGGGACTAGCGGGAATGAGCAGTTCTTC.

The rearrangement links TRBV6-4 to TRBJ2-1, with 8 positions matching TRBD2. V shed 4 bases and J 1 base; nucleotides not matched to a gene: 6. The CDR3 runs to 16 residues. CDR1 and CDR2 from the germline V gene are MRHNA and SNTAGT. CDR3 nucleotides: TGTGCCAGCAGTGTGCAAGCGGGAGTTTCCTACAATGAGCAGTTCTTC. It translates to CASSVQAGVSYNEQFF.